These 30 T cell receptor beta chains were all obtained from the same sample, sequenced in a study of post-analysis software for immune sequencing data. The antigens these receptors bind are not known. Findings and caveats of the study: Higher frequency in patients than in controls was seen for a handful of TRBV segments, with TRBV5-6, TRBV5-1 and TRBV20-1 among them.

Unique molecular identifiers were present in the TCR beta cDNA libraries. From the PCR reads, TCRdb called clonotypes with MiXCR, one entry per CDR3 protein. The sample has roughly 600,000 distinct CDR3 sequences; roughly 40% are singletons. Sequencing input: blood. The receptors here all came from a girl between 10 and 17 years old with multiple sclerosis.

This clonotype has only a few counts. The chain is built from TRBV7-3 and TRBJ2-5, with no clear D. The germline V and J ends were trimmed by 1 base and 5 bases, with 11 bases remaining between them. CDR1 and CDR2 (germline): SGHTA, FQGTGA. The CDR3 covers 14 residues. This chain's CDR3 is CASSLMGGAETQYF. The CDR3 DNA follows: TGTGCCAGCAGCTTAATGGGCGGAGCGGAGACCCAGTACTTC.

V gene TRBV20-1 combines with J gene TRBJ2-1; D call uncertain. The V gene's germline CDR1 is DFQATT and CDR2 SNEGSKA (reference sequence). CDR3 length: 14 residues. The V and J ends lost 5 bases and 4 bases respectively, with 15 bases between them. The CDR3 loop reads CSAPGAEEYNEQFF. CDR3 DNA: TGCAGTGCTCCCGGCGCGGAAGAGTACAATGAGCAGTTCTTC.

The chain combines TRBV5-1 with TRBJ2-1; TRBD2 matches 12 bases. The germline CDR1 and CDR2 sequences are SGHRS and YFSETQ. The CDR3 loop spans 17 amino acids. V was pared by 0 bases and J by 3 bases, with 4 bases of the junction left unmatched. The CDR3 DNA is TGCGCCAGCAGCTTGGCTACGGGACTAGCGGGCTACAATGAGCAGTTCTTC. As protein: CASSLATGLAGYNEQFF.

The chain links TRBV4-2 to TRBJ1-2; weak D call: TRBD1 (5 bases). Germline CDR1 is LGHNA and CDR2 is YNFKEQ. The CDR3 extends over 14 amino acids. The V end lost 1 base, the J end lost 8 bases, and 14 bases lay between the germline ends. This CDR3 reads CASSQGGWPLGYTF. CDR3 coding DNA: TGTGCCAGCAGCCAAGGGGGGTGGCCCTTAGGCTACACCTTC.

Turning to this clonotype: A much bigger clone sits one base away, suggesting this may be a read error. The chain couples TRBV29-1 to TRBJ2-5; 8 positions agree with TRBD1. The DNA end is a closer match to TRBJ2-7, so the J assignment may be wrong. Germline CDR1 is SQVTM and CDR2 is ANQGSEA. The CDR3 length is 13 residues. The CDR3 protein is CSVEGTGLSEQYF. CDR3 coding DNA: TGCAGCGTTGAAGGGACAGGGCTGAGCGAGCAGTACTTC.

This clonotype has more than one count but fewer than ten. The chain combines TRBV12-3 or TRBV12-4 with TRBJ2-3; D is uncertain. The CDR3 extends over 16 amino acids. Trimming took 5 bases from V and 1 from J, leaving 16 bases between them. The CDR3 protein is CASSLNPGEGTDTQYF. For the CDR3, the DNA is TGTGCCAGCAGTCTAAACCCAGGCGAGGGCACAGATACGCAGTATTTT.

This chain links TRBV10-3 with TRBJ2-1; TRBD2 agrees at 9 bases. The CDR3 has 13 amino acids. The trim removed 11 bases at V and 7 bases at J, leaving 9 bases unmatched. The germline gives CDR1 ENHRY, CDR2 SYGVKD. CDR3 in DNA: TGTGCCGCGGGGCGGGAGGGCCGGAATGAGCAGTTCTTC. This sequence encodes CAAGREGRNEQFF.

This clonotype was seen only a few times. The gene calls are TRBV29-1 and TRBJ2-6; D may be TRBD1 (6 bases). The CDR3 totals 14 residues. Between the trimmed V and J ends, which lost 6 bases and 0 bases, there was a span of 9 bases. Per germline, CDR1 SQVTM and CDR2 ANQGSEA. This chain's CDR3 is CSVRGYSGANVLTF. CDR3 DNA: TGCAGCGTGAGGGGGTACTCTGGGGCCAACGTCCTGACTTTC. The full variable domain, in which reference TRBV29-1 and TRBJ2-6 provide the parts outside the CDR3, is SAVISQKPSRDICQRGTSLTIQCQVDSQVTMMFWYRQQPGQSLTLIATANQGSEATYESGFVIDKFPISRPNLTFSTLTVSNMSPEDSSIYLCSVRGYSGANVLTFGAGSRLTVL.

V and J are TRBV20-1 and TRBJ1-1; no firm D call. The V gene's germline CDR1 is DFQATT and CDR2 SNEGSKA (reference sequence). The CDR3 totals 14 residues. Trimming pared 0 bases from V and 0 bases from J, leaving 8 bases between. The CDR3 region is CSARDSPMNTEAFF. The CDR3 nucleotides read TGCAGTGCTAGAGATAGCCCAATGAACACTGAAGCTTTCTTT.

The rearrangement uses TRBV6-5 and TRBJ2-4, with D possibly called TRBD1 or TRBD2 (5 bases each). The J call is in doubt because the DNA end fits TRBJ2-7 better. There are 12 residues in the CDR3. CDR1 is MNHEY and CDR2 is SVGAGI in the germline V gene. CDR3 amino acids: CASSGAFYEQYF. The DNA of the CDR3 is TGTGCCAGCAGCGGGGCTTTTTACGAGCAGTACTTC.

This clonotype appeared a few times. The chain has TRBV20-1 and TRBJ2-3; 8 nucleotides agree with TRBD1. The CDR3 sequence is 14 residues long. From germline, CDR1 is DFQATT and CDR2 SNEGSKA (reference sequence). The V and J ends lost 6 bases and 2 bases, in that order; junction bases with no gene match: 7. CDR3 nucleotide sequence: TGCAGTGCAACCGGGACAGGACACACAGATACGCAGTATTTT. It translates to CSATGTGHTDTQYF.

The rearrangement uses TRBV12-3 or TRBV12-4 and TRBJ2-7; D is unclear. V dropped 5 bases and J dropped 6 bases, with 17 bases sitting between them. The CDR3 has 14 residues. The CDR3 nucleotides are TGTGCCAGCAGTCCGGCACGCTACTTTCCCGAGCAGTACTTC. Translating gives CASSPARYFPEQYF.

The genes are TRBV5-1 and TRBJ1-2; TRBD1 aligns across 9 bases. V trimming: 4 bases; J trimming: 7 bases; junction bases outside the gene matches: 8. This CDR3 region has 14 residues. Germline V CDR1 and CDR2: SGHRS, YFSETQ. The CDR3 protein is CASSEPGQGRGYTF. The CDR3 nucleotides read TGCGCCAGCAGCGAACCGGGACAGGGTCGTGGCTACACCTTC.

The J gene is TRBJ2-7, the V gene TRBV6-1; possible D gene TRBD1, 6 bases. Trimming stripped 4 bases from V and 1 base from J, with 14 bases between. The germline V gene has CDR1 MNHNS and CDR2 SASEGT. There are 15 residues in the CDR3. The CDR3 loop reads CASSADRYLSYEQYF. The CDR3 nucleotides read TGTGCCAGCAGTGCCGACAGGTACCTTTCCTACGAGCAGTACTTC.

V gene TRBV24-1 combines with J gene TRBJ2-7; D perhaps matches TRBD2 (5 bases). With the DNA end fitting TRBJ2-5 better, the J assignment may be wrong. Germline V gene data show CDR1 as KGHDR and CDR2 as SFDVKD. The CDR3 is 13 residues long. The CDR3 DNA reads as TGTGCCACCAGTGATTTCTGGGAGGAGACCCAGTACTTC. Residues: CATSDFWEETQYF.

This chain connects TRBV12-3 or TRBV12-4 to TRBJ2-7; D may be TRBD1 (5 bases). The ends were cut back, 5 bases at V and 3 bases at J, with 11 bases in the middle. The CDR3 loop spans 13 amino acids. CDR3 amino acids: CASSPADSYEQYF. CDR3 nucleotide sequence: TGTGCCAGCAGTCCCGCCGACAGCTACGAGCAGTACTTC.

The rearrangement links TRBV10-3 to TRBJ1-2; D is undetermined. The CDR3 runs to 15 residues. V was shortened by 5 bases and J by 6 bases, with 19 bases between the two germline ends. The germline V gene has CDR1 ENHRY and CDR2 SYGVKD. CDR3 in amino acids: CAISMAWGDVDGYTF. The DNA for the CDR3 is TGTGCCATCAGTATGGCTTGGGGAGATGTTGATGGCTACACCTTC.

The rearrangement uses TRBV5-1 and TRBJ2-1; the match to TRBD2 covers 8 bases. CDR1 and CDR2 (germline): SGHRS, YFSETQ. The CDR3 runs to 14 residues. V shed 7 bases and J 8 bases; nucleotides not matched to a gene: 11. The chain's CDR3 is CASLPGGGADEQFF. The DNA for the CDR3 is TGCGCCAGCCTCCCCGGGGGGGGTGCGGATGAGCAGTTCTTC.

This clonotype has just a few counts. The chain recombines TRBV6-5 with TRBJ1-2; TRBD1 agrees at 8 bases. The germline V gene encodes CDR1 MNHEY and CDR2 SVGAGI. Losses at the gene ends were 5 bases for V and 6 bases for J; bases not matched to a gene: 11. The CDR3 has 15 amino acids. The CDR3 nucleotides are TGTGCCAGCAGTCCGGTGGCAGGGGGCGAACATGGCTACACCTTC. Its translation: CASSPVAGGEHGYTF.

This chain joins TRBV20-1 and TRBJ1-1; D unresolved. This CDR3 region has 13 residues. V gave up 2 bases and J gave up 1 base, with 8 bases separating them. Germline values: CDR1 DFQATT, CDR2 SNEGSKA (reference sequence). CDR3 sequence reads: CSARRVPNTEAFF. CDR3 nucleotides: TGCAGTGCTAGACGCGTCCCGAACACTGAAGCTTTCTTT.

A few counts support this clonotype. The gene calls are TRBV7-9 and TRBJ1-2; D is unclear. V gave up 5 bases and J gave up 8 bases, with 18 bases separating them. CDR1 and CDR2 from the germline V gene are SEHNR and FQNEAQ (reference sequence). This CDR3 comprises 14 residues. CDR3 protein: CASSTRHLPRGYTF. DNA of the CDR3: TGTGCCAGCAGCACCCGACACCTTCCGAGAGGCTACACCTTC.

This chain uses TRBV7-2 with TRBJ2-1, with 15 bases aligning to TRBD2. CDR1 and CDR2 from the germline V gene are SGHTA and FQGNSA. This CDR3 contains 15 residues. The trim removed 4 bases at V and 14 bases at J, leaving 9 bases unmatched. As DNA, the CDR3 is TGTGCCAGCAGCTCCGGACTAGCGGGGGGGATACAGGAGTTCTTC. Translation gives CASSSGLAGGIQEFF. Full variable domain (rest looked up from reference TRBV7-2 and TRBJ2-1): GAGVSQSPSNKVTEKGKDVELRCDPISGHTALYWYRQSLGQGLEFLIYFQGNSAPDKSGLPSDRFSAERTGGSVSTLTIQRTQQEDSAVYLCASSSGLAGGIQEFFGPGTRLTVL.

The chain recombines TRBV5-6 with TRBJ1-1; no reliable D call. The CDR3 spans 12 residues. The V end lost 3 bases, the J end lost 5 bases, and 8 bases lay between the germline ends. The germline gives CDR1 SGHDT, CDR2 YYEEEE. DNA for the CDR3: TGTGCCAGCAGCTCCCCATGTACTGAAGCTTTCTTT. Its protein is CASSSPCTEAFF.

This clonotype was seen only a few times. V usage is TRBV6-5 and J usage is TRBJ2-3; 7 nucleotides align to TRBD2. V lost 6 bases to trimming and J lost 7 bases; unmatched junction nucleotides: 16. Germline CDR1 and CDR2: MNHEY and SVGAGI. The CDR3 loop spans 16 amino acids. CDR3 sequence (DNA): TGTGCCAGCAGGGCGACTGGCGGGGGTGGGGGATATACGCAGTATTTT. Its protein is CASRATGGGGGYTQYF.

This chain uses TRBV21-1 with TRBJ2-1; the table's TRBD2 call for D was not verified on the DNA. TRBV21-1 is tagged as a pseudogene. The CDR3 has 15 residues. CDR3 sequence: CASSKVQREKAEQFF. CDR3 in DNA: TGTGCCAGCAGCAAAGTTCAGCGGGAGAAGGCTGAGCAGTTCTTC.

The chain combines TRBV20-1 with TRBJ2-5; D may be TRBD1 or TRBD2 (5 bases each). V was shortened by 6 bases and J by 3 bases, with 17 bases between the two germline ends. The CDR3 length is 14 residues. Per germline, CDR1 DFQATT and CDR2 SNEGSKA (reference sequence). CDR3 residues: CSASGTQRKETQYF. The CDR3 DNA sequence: TGCAGTGCGTCCGGGACCCAACGAAAAGAGACCCAGTACTTC.

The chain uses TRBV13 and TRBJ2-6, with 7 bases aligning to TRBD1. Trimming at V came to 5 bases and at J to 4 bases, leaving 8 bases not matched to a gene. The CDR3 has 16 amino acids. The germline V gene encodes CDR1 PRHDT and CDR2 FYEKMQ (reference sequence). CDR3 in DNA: TGTGCCAGCAGCACCAATACAGGGGTCGGGGCCAACGTCCTGACTTTC. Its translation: CASSTNTGVGANVLTF.

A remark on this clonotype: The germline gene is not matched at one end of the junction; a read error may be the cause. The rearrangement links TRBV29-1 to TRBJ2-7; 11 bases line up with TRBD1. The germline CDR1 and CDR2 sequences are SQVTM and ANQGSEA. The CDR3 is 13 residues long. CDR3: CGVVGTGGYEQYF. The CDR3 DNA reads TGCGGCGTTGTTGGGACAGGGGGATACGAGCAGTACTTC.

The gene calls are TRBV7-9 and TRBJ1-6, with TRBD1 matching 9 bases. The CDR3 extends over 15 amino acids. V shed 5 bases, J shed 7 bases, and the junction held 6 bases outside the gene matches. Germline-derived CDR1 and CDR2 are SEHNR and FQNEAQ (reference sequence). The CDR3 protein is CASSTGQGLNSPLHF. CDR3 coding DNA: TGTGCCAGCAGCACCGGACAGGGGCTAAATTCACCCCTCCACTTT.

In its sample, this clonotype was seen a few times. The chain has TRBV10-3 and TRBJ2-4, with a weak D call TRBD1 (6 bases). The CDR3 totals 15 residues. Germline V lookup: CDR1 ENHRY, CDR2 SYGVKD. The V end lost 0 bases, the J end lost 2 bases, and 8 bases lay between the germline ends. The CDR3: CAISESTGTKNIQYF. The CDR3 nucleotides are TGTGCCATCAGTGAGTCTACAGGGACCAAAAACATTCAGTACTTC.